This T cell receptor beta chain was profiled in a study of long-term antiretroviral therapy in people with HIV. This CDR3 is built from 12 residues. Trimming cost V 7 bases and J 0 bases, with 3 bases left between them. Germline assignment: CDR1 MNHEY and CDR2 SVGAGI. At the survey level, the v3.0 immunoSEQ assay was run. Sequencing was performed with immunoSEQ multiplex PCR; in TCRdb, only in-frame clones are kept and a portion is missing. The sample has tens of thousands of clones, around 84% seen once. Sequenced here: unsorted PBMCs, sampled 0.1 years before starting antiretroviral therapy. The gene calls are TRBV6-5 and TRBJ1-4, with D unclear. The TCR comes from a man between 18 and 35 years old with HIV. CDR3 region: CASKATNEKLFF. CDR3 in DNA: TGTGCCAGCAAAGCAACTAATGAAAAACTGTTTTTT.